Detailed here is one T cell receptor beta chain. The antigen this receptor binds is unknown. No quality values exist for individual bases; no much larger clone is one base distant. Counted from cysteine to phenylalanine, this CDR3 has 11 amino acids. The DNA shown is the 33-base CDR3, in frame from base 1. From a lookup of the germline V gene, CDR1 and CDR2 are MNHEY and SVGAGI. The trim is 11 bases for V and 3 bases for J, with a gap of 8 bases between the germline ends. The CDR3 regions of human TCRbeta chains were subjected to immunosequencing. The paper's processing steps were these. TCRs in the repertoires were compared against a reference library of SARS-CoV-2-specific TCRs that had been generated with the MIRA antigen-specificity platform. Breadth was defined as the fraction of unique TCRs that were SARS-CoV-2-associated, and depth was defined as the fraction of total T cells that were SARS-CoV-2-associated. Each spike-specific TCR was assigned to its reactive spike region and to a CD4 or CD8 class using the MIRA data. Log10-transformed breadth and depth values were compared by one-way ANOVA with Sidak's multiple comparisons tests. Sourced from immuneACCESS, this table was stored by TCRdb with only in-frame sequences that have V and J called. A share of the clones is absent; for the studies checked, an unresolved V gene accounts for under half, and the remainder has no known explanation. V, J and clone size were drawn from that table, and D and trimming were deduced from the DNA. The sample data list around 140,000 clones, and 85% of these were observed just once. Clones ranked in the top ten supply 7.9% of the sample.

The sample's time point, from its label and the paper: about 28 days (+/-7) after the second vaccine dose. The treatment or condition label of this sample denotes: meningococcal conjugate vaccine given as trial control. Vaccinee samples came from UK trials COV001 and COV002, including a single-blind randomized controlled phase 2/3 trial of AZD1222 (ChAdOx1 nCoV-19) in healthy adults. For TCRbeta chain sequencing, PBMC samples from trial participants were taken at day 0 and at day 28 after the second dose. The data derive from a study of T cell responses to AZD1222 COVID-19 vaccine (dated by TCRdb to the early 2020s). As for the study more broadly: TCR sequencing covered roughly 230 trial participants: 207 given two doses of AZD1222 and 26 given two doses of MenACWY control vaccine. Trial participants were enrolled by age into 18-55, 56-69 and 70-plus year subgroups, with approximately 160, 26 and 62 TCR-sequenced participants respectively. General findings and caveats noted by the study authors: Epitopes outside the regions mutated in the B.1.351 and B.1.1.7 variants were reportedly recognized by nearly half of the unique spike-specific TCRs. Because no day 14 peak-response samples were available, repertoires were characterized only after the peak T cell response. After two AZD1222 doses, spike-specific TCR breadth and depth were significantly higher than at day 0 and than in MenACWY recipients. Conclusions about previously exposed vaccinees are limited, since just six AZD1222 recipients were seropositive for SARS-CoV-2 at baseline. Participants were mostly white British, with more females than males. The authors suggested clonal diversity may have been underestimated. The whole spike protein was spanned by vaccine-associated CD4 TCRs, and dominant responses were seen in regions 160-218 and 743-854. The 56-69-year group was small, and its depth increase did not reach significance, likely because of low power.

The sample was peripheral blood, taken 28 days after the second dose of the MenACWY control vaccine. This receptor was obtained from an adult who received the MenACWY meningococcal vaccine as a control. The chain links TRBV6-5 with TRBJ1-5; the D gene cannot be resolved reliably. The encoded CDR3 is CASGNNQPQHF. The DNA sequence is TGTGCCTCGGGGAACAATCAGCCCCAGCATTTT.